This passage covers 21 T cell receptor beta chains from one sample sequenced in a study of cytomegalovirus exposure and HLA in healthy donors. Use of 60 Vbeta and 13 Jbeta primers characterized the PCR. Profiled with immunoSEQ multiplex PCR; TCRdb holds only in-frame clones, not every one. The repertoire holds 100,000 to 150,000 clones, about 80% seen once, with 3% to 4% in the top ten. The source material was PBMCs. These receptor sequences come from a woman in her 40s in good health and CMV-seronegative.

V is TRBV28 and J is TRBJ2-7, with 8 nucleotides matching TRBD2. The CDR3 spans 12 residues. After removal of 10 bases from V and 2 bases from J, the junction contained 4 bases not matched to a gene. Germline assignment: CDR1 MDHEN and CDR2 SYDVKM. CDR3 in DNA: TGTGCCACCCTGGGACTAGCCTACGAGCAGTACTTC. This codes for CATLGLAYEQYF.

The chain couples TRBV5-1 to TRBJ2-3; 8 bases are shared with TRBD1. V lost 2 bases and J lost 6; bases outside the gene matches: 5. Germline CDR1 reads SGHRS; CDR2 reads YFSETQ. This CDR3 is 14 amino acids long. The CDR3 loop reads CASSFGTGEDTQYF. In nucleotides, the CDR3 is TGCGCCAGCAGCTTCGGGACAGGTGAGGATACGCAGTATTTT. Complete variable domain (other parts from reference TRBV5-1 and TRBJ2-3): KAGVTQTPRYLIKTRGQQVTLSCSPISGHRSVSWYQQTPGQGLQFLFEYFSETQRNKGNFPGRFSGRQFSNSRSEMNVSTLELGDSALYLCASSFGTGEDTQYFGPGTRLTVL.

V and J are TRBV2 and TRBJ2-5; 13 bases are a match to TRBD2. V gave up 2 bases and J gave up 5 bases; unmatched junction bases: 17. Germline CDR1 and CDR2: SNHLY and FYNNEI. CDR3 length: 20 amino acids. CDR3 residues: CASSERFVRLAGGPLETQYF. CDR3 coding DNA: TGTGCCAGCAGTGAACGGTTTGTAAGACTAGCGGGAGGCCCCCTGGAGACCCAGTACTTC.

CDR3 coding DNA: TGTGCCACCAGCAGAGATCAAGGGACAGGGAACGAGCAGTACTTC. Translated, it gives CATSRDQGTGNEQYF. V and J are TRBV15 and TRBJ2-7; 9 bases match TRBD1. Germline V gene sequence: CDR1 LNHNV, CDR2 YYDKDF (reference sequence). The CDR3 consists of 15 residues. V was clipped by 0 bases and J by 5 bases; unmatched bases: 5.

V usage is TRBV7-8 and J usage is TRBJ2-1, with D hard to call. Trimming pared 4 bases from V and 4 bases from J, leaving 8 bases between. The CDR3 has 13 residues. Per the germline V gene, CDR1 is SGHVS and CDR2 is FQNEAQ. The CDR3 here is CASSSRDYNEQFF. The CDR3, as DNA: TGTGCCAGCAGCTCAAGAGATTACAATGAGCAGTTCTTC.

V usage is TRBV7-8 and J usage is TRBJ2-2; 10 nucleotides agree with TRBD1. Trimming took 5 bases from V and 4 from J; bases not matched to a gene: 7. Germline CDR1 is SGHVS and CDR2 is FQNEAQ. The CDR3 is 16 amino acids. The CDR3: CASSPAGTGVTGELFF. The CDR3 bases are TGTGCCAGCAGCCCGGCCGGGACAGGGGTCACCGGGGAGCTGTTTTTT. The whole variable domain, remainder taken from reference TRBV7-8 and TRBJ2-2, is GAGVSQSPRYKVAKRGQDVALRCDPISGHVSLFWYQQALGQGPEFLTYFQNEAQLDKSGLPSDRFFAERPEGSVSTLKIQRTQQEDSAVYLCASSPAGTGVTGELFFGEGSRLTVL.

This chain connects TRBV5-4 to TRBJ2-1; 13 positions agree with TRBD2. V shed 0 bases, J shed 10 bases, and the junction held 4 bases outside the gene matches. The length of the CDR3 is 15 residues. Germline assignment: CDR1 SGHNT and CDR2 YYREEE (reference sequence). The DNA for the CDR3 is TGTGCCAGCAGCTTGGGAGGGACTAGCGGGGAGGAGCAGTTCTTC. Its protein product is CASSLGGTSGEEQFF.

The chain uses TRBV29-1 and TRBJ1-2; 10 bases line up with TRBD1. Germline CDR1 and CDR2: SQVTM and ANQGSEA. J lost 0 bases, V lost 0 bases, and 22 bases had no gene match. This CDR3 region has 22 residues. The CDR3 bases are TGCAGCGTTGAAGATCGGACAGGGGGTATGGGTCGGTTACCCGGCGCTAACTATGGCTACACCTTC. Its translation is CSVEDRTGGMGRLPGANYGYTF. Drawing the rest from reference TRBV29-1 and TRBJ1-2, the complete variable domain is SAVISQKPSRDICQRGTSLTIQCQVDSQVTMMFWYRQQPGQSLTLIATANQGSEATYESGFVIDKFPISRPNLTFSTLTVSNMSPEDSSIYLCSVEDRTGGMGRLPGANYGYTFGSGTRLTVV.

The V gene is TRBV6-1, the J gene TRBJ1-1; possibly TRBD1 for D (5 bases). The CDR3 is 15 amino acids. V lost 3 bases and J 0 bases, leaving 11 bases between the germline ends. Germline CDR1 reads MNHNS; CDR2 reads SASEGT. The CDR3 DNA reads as TGTGCCAGCAGTGACCAGGGTATGATGAACACTGAAGCTTTCTTT. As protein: CASSDQGMMNTEAFF.

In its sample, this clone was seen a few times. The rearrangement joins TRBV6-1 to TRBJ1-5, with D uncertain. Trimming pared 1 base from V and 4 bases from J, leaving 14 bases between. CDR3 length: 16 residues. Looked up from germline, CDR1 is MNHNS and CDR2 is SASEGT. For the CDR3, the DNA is TGTGCCAGCAGTGAAGTTCGGGGTCCCCTAAATCAGCCCCAGCATTTT. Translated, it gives CASSEVRGPLNQPQHF.

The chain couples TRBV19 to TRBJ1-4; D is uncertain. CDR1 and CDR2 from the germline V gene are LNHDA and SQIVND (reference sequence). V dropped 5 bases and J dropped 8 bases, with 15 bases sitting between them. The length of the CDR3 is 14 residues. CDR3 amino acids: CASSAKTPGEKLFF. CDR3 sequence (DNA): TGTGCCAGTAGTGCCAAGACTCCTGGAGAAAAACTGTTTTTT.

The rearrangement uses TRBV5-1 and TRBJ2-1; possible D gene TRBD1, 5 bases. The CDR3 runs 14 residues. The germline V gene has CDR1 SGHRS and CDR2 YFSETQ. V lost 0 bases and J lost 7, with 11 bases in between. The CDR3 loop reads CASSLARQGNEQFF. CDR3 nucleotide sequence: TGCGCCAGCAGCTTGGCCAGGCAGGGAAATGAGCAGTTCTTC.

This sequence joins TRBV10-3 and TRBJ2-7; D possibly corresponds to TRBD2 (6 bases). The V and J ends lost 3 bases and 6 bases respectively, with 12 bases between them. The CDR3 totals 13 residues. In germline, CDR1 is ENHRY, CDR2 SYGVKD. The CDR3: CAISDYAGREQYF. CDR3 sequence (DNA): TGTGCCATCAGTGATTATGCGGGGCGCGAGCAGTACTTC.

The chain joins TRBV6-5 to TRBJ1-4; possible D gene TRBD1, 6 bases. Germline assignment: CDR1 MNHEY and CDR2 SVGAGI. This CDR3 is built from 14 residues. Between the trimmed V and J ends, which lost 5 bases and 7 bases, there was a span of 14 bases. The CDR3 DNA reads TGTGCCAGCAGTGGACTAGCCAGGGGTGAAAAACTGTTTTTT. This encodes CASSGLARGEKLFF.

CDR3 sequence (DNA): TGCGCCAGCAGCCTTAACCAGGGCTTATCTGAAAAACTGTTTTTT. Residues: CASSLNQGLSEKLFF. The chain combines TRBV4-3 with TRBJ1-4, with a weak D call TRBD1 (5 bases). The germline V gene encodes CDR1 LGHNA and CDR2 YSLEER. CDR3 length: 15 residues. Trimming left V 4 bases short and J 7 bases short, with 16 bases between.

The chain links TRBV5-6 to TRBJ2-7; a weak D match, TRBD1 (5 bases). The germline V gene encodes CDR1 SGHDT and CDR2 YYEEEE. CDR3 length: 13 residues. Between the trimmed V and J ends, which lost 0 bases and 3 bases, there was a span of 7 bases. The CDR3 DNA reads TGTGCCAGCAGCTTGGGACAGCACTACGAGCAGTACTTC. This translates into CASSLGQHYEQYF.

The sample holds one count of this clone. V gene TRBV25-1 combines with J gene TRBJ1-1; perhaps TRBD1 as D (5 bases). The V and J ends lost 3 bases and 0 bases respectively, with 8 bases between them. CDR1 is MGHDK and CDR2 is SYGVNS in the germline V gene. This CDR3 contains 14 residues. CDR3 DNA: TGTGCCAGCAGTGATCCAGGGATGAACACTGAAGCTTTCTTT. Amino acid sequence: CASSDPGMNTEAFF. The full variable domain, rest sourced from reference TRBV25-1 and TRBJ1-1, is EADIYQTPRYLVIGTGKKITLECSQTMGHDKMYWYQQDPGMELHLIHYSYGVNSTEKGDLSSESTVSRIRTEHFPLTLESARPSHTSQYLCASSDPGMNTEAFFGQGTRLTVV.

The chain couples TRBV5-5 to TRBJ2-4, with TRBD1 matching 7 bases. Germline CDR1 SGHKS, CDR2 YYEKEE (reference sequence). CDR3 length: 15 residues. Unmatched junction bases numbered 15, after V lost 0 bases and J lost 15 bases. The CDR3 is CASSLEGPLTGVGYF. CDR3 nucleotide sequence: TGTGCCAGCAGCTTGGAGGGGCCATTAACAGGGGTAGGGTACTTC.

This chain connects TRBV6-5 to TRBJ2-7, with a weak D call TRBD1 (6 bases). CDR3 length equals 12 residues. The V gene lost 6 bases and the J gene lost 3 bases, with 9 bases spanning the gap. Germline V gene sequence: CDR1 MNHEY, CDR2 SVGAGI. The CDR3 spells CASRSGDYEQYF. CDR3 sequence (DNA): TGTGCCAGCAGGTCAGGGGACTACGAGCAGTACTTC.

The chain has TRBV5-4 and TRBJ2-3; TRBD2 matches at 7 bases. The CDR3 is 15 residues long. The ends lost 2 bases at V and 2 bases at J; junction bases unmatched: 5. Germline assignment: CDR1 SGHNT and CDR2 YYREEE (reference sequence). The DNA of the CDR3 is TGTGCCAGCAGCTTTCGACGGGGGGACACAGATACGCAGTATTTT. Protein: CASSFRRGDTDTQYF. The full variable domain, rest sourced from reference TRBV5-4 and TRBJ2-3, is ETGVTQSPTHLIKTRGQQVTLRCSSQSGHNTVSWYQQALGQGPQFIFQYYREEENGRGNFPPRFSGLQFPNYSSELNVNALELDDSALYLCASSFRRGDTDTQYFGPGTRLTVL.

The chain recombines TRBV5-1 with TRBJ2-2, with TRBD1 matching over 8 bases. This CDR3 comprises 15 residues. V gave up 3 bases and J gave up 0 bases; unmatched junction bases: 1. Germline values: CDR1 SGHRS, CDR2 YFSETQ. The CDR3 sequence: CASSWDRTNTGELFF. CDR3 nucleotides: TGCGCCAGCAGCTGGGACAGGACGAACACCGGGGAGCTGTTTTTT.